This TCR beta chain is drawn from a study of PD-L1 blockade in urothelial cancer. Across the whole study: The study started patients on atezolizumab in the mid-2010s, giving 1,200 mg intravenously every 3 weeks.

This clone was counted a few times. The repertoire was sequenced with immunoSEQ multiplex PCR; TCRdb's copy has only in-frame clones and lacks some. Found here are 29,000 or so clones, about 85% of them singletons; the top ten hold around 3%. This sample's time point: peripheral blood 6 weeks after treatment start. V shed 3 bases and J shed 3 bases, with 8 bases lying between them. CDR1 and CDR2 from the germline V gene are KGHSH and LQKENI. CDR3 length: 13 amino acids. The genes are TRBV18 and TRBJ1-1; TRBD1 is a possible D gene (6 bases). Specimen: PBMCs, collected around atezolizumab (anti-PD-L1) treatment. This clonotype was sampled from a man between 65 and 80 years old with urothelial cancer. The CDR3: CASSPKGDTEAFF. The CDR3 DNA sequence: TGTGCCAGCTCACCGAAGGGGGACACTGAAGCTTTCTTT.